Listed below are T cell receptor beta chains from one sample, sequenced in a study of T cells in localized non-small cell lung cancer. Assay used: immunoSEQ multiplex PCR; TCRdb lists only in-frame clones, some missing. This table holds about 46,000 clones, under 90% found once. The sequencing used peripheral blood mononuclear cells, collected before any cancer treatment. The source of these receptors is a man between 40 and 75 years old with stage III lung adenocarcinoma. Each CDR3 is given with its conserved first and last residue. D genes are given only for firm matches. Clone sizes are given selectively: once, few, many, or a class where the clone is expanded.

abundance,v_gene,j_gene,d_gene,len,CDR3nt,CDR3aa
NA,TRBV7-2,TRBJ1-2,NA,14,TGTGCCAGCAGCTTATTTGGCAGGCTTTATGGCTACACCTTC,CASSLFGRLYGYTF
NA,TRBV27,TRBJ2-3,TRBD2,15,TGTGCCAGCACCCAGCGGGGGGGCAGGTCAGATACGCAGTATTTT,CASTQRGGRSDTQYF
NA,TRBV5-6,TRBJ2-3,NA,15,TGTGCCAGCAGCTTGTTACTCGAAACCACAGATACGCAGTATTTT,CASSLLLETTDTQYF
NA,TRBV7-8,TRBJ2-5,NA,14,TGTGCCAGCAGCTGGGGGAACAGCCAAGAGACCCAGTACTTC,CASSWGNSQETQYF
NA,TRBV15,TRBJ2-7,TRBD2,15,TGTGCCACCAGCAGAGATCAACGGGGGGTGGACGAGCAGTACTTC,CATSRDQRGVDEQYF
NA,TRBV2,TRBJ2-3,NA,15,TGTGCCAGCAGAGTCCCGGGTGGGGGCACAGATACGCAGTATTTT,CASRVPGGGTDTQYF
NA,TRBV19,TRBJ2-3,TRBD2,15,TGTGCCAGTAGTATGGGACTAACTATCACAGATACGCAGTATTTT,CASSMGLTITDTQYF
few,TRBV11-2,TRBJ1-3,NA,16,TGTGCCAGCAGCTTAGATCTGGGAGACGGCGGAAACACCATATATTTT,CASSLDLGDGGNTIYF
NA,TRBV5-4,TRBJ2-6,NA,15,TGTGCCAGCAGCTTGGACAACTCTGGGGCCAACGTCCTGACTTTC,CASSLDNSGANVLTF
NA,TRBV29-1,TRBJ1-1,NA,16,TGCAGCCCCGAAAGGCACTTGGAGATGGTTGCCCTGGCCGCTTTCTTT,CSPERHLEMVALAAFF
NA,TRBV5-1,TRBJ1-5,NA,13,TGTGCCAGCAGCTTTTCCTTAAATCAGCCCCAGCATTTT,CASSFSLNQPQHF
once,TRBV5-5,TRBJ1-1,NA,13,TGTGCCAGCAGCTTGACAGGGAAAGCTGAAGCTTTCTTT,CASSLTGKAEAFF
few,TRBV2,TRBJ2-7,TRBD1,14,TGTGCCAGCATTGTCGGGACAGGGGCCTACGAGCAGTACTTC,CASIVGTGAYEQYF
few,TRBV19,TRBJ1-6,NA,15,TGTGCCAGTAGTCCACAGCAAAGCACTAATTCACCCCTCCACTTT,CASSPQQSTNSPLHF
once,TRBV2,TRBJ2-7,NA,13,TGTGCCAGCAAGGGGGGGGATTCCTACGAGCAGTACTTC,CASKGGDSYEQYF
NA,TRBV28,TRBJ2-5,NA,11,TGTGCCACTCGGACAGAAGAGACCCAGTACTTC,CATRTEETQYF
NA,TRBV4-1,TRBJ2-2,NA,16,TGCGCCAGCAGCCCGAAGCCGGGGCCAAACACCGGGGAGCTGTTTTTT,CASSPKPGPNTGELFF
once,TRBV6-5,TRBJ2-7,TRBD2,16,TGTGCCAGCAGTTCCGGACTAGCGGGGGGGCGGTACGAGCAGTACTTC,CASSSGLAGGRYEQYF
NA,TRBV5-1,TRBJ2-3,NA,14,TGCGCCAGCACCGAGGGGGTCGCCACAGATACGCAGTATTTT,CASTEGVATDTQYF
NA,TRBV29-1,TRBJ2-1,NA,15,TGCAGCGTTGTTCGGGGCTTGGGGACCTACAATGAGCAGTTCTTC,CSVVRGLGTYNEQFF
NA,TRBV6-1,TRBJ2-6,NA,15,TGTGCCAGCAGTGAAGCCAACTCTGGGGCCAACGTCCTGACTTTC,CASSEANSGANVLTF
NA,TRBV10-2,TRBJ2-3,NA,13,TGCGCCAGCAGTGAAGTTGGGGTAGATACGCAGTATTTT,CASSEVGVDTQYF
once,TRBV5-1,TRBJ1-1,TRBD1,16,TGCGCCAGCAACCCCGGGACAGGGGGAGTGAACACTGAAGCTTTCTTT,CASNPGTGGVNTEAFF
once,TRBV29-1,TRBJ2-3,NA,12,TGCAGCGTTACGGAAAGCACAGATACGCAGTATTTT,CSVTESTDTQYF
NA,TRBV10-2,TRBJ2-1,NA,15,TGCGCCAGCAGAACGCCTAGAGCCGAGGGAACCGAGCAGTTCTTC,CASRTPRAEGTEQFF